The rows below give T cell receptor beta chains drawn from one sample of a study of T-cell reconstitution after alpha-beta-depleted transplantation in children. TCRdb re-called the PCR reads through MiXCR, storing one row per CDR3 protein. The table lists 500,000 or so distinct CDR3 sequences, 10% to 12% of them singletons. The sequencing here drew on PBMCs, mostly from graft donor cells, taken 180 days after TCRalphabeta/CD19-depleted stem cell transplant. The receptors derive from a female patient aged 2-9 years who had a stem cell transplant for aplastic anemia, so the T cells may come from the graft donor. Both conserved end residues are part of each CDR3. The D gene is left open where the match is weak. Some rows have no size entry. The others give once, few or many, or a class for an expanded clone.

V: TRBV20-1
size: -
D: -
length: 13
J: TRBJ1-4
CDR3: CSARDKAVEKLFF
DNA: TGCAGTGCTAGAGATAAGGCAGTCGAAAAACTGTTTTTT

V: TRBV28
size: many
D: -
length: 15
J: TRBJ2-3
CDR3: CASTPPGVGTDTQYF
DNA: TGTGCCAGCACGCCCCCCGGGGTTGGCACAGATACGCAGTATTTT

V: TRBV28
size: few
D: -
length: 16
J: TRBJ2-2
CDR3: CATKTLGRTNTGELFF
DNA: TGTGCCACCAAAACCTTGGGACGGACGAACACCGGGGAGCTGTTTTTT

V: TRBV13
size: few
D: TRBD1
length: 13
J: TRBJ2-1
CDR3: CASSLGQGNEQFF
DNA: TGTGCCAGCAGCTTAGGACAGGGGAATGAGCAGTTCTTC

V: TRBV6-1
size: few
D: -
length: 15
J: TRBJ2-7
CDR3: CASSATTTDSYEQYF
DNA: TGTGCCAGCAGTGCTACAACGACAGATAGCTACGAGCAGTACTTC

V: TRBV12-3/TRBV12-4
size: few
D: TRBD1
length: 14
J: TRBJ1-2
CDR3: CASSSGQGYHGYTF
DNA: TGTGCCAGCAGTTCCGGACAGGGGTATCATGGCTACACCTTC

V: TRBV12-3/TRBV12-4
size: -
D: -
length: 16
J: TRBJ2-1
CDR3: CASSLLGGQMGNEQFF
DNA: TGTGCCAGCAGTTTACTGGGGGGCCAAATGGGCAATGAGCAGTTCTTC

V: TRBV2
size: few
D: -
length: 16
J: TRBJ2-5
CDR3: CASSEGGRGKFETQYF
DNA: TGTGCCAGCAGTGAAGGAGGCAGGGGCAAGTTCGAGACCCAGTACTTC

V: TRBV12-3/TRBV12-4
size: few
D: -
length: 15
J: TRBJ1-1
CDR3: CASRTPGETNTEAFF
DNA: TGTGCCAGCAGGACTCCTGGCGAGACCAACACTGAAGCTTTCTTT

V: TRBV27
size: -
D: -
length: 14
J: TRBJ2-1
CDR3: CASSFGISYNEQFF
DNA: TGTGCCAGCAGTTTCGGGATCTCCTACAATGAGCAGTTCTTC

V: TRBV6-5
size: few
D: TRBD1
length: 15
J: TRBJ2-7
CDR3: CASSYRQGRYYEQYF
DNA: TGTGCCAGCAGTTACCGACAGGGACGTTACTACGAGCAGTACTTC

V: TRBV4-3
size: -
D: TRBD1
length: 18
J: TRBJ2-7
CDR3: CASSHGIPPGQGSHEQYF
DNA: TGCGCCAGCAGCCACGGTATACCCCCGGGACAGGGGTCCCACGAGCAGTACTTC

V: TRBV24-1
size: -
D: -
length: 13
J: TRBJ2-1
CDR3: CATSDLDPSEQFF
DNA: TGTGCCACCAGTGATTTGGATCCTAGCGAGCAGTTCTTC

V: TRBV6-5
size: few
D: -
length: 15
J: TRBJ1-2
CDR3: CASSYEGGRRNGYTF
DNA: TGTGCCAGCAGTTACGAAGGGGGTCGGAGAAATGGCTACACCTTC

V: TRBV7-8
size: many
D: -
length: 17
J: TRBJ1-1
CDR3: CASSLAWDGGVNTEAFF
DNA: TGTGCCAGCAGCTTAGCCTGGGACGGGGGGGTGAACACTGAAGCTTTCTTT

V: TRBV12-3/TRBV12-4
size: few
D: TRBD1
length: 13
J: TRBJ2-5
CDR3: CASARGRQETQYF
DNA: TGTGCCAGTGCCAGGGGGCGGCAAGAGACCCAGTACTTC

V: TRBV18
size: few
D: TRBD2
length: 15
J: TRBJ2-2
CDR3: CASSPPSGSGGELFF
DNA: TGTGCCAGCTCACCACCGAGCGGGAGCGGCGGGGAGCTGTTTTTT

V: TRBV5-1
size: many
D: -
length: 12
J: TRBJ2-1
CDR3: CASNNRYNEQFF
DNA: TGCGCCAGCAACAACAGGTACAATGAGCAGTTCTTC

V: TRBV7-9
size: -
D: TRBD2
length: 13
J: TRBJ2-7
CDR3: CASSFYLAGDEYF
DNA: TGTGCCAGCAGCTTTTATCTAGCGGGAGATGAGTACTTC

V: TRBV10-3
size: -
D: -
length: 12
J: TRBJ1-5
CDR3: CAISAQDQPQHF
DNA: TGTGCCATCAGCGCTCAGGATCAGCCCCAGCATTTT

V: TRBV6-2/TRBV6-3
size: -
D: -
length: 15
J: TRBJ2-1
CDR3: CASSYRSLQYNEQFF
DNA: TGTGCCAGCAGTTACCGATCGCTTCAGTACAATGAGCAGTTCTTC

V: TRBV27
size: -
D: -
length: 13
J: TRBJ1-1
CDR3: CASSLSVYTEAFF
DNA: TGTGCCAGCAGTTTATCGGTGTACACTGAAGCTTTCTTT

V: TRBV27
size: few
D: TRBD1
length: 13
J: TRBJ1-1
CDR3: CASSFTGQTEAFF
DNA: TGTGCCAGCAGTTTCACGGGACAGACTGAAGCTTTCTTT

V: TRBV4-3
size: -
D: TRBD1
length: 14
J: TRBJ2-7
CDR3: CASSQEENRGQQYF
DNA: TGCGCCAGCAGCCAAGAAGAGAACAGGGGCCAGCAGTACTTC

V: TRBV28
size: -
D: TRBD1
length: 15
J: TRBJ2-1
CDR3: CASSSPGTVFREQFF
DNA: TGTGCCAGCAGTTCCCCCGGGACAGTGTTCCGTGAGCAGTTCTTC

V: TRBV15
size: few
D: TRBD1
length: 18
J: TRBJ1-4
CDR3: CATSPSITGGATNEKLFF
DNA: TGTGCCACCAGCCCCAGCATCACAGGGGGTGCAACTAATGAAAAACTGTTTTTT

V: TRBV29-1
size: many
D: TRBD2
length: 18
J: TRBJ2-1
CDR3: CSVSHTGLAGGLGNEQFF
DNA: TGCAGCGTTTCCCATACCGGACTAGCGGGAGGTCTAGGCAATGAGCAGTTCTTC

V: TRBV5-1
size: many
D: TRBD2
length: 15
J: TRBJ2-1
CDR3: CASSFRTSGTHEQFF
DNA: TGCGCCAGCAGCTTTAGGACTAGCGGGACCCATGAGCAGTTCTTC

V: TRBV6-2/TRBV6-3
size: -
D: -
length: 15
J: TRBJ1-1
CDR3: CASKAGRTLNTEAFF
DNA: TGTGCCAGCAAGGCGGGGCGGACCTTGAACACTGAAGCTTTCTTT

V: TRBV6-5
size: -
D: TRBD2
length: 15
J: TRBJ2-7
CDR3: CASSLRTSVSYEQYF
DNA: TGTGCCAGCAGTCTACGGACTAGCGTCTCCTACGAGCAGTACTTC

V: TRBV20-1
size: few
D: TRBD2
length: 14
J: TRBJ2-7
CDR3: CSASLGLGSYEQYF
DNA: TGCAGTGCTAGTTTGGGACTAGGCAGCTACGAGCAGTACTTC

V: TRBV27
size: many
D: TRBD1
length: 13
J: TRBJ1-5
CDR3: CASRGQGSQPQHF
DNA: TGTGCCAGCAGGGGACAGGGCAGCCAGCCCCAGCATTTT

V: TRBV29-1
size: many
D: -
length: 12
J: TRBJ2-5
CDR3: CSVEGRVKTQYF
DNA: TGCAGCGTTGAGGGCAGGGTGAAGACCCAGTACTTC

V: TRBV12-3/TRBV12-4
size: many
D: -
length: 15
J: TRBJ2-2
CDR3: CASSFVRRNTGELFF
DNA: TGTGCCAGCAGTTTTGTTCGCCGGAACACCGGGGAGCTGTTTTTT

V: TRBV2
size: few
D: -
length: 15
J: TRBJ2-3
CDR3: CASNRVGGSTDTQYF
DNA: TGTGCCAGCAACAGGGTTGGCGGGAGCACAGATACGCAGTATTTT

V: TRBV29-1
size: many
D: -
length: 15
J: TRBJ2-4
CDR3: CSVEVEGLAKNIQYF
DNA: TGCAGCGTTGAAGTAGAGGGTTTAGCCAAAAACATTCAGTACTTC

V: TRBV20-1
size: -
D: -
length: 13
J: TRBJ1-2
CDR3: CSAMDDSLYGYTF
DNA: TGCAGTGCTATGGACGATTCCCTTTATGGCTACACCTTC

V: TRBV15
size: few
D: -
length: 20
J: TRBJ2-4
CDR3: CATSNLAWAGAGSAKNIQYF
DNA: TGTGCCACCAGCAACCTCGCGTGGGCAGGGGCCGGATCTGCCAAAAACATTCAGTACTTC

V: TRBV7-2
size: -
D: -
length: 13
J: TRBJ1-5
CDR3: CASSLEMNQPQHF
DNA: TGTGCCAGCAGCTTAGAGATGAATCAGCCCCAGCATTTT

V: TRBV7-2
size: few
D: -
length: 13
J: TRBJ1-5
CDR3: CASSPRGEQPQHF
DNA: TGTGCCAGCTCACCGAGGGGGGAACAGCCCCAGCATTTT

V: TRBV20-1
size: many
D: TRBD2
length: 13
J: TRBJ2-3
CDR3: CSAMRGGGDTQYF
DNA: TGCAGTGCGATGCGGGGGGGTGGAGATACGCAGTATTTT

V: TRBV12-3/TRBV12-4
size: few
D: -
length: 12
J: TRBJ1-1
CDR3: CASSLTQGEAFF
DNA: TGTGCCAGCAGTTTAACTCAGGGTGAAGCTTTCTTT

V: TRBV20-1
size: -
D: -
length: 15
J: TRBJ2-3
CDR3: CSAREGSGSTDTQYF
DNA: TGCAGTGCTAGGGAAGGTAGCGGAAGCACAGATACGCAGTATTTT

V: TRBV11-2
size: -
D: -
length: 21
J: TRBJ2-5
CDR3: CASSLVGALSSLRGAQETQYF
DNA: TGTGCCAGCAGCTTAGTGGGCGCGCTCTCCAGTTTAAGGGGGGCCCAAGAGACCCAGTACTTC

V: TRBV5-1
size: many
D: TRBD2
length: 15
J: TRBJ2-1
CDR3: CASSFLAGKVDEQFF
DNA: TGCGCCAGCAGCTTCCTAGCGGGGAAGGTGGATGAGCAGTTCTTC

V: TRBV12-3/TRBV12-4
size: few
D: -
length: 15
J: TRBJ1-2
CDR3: CASSLAQKGGYGYTF
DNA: TGTGCCAGCAGTTTAGCGCAGAAGGGCGGCTATGGCTACACCTTC

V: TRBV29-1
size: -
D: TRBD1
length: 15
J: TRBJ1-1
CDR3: CSVEDRGRGNTEAFF
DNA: TGCAGCGTTGAAGACAGGGGGCGGGGGAACACTGAAGCTTTCTTT

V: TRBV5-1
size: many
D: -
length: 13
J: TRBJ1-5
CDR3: CASSLGRDGLQHF
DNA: TGCGCCAGCAGCTTGGGTAGGGACGGCCTCCAGCATTTT

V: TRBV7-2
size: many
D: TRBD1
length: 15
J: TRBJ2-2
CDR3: CASSPGQGDTGELFF
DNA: TGTGCCAGCAGTCCGGGACAGGGCGATACCGGGGAGCTGTTTTTT

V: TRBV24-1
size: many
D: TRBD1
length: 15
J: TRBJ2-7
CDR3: CATSDPTGDGHEQYF
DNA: TGTGCCACCAGTGATCCCACAGGGGATGGCCACGAGCAGTACTTC

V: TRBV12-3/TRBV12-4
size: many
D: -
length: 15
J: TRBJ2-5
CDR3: CASSLHGTDQETQYF
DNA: TGTGCCAGCAGTTTACATGGGACCGACCAAGAGACCCAGTACTTC

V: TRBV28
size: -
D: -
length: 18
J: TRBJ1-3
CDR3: CASSLIGPRGSSGNTIYF
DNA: TGTGCCAGCAGTTTAATCGGGCCTCGGGGGAGCTCTGGAAACACCATATATTTT

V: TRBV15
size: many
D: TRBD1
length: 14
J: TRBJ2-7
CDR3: CATSLDRGRNEQYF
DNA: TGTGCCACCAGCCTGGACAGGGGGCGAAACGAGCAGTACTTC

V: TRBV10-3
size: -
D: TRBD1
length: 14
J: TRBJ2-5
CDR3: CAISEDRGLETQYF
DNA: TGTGCCATCAGTGAGGACAGGGGGCTCGAGACCCAGTACTTC